This TCR beta chain was captured in a study of CD8+CD57+ T cells in acquired aplastic anemia. Study-wide background: The study obtained an average of 3.2 ug of DNA from sorted CD4+ and CD8+ cells. Overall study results and limits: CD8+ Simpson's diversity showed no significant patient-control difference. Patients and controls had in common 25 to 30 CD8+ CDR3 sequences.

About this clonotype: Its antigen is unidentified.

Looked up from germline, CDR1 is DFQATT and CDR2 is SNEGSKA (reference sequence). The CDR3 has 14 residues. Investigators profiled TCR beta VDJ and CDR3 from genomic DNA template. TCRdb used MiXCR to reprocess the reads, holding one entry per CDR3 protein. The repertoire holds around 180,000 distinct CDR3 sequences, with roughly 64% as singletons. The origin of this receptor is a human donor with severe aplastic anemia or a healthy control (not recorded which). Sample: sorted CD4+, CD8+, or CD8+CD57+ T cells (not recorded which) from PBMCs. This chain links TRBV20-1 with TRBJ2-7; 9 bases are a match to TRBD1. CDR3 region: CLKGQGQGHYEQYF. The CDR3 DNA reads as TGCCTAAAGGGGCAGGGACAGGGCCACTACGAGCAGTACTTC.